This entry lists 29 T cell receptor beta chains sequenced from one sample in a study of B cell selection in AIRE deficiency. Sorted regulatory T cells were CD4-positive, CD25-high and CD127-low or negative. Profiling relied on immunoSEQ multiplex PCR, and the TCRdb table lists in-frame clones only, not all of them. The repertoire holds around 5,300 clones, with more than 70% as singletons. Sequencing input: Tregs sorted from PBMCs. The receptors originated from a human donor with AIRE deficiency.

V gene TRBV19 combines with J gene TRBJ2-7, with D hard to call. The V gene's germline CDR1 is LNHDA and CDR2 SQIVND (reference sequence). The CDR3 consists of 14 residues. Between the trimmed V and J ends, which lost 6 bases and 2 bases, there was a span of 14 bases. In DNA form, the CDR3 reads TGTGCCAGTAGGTCCAGGCAGATGCCCTACGAGCAGTACTTC. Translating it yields CASRSRQMPYEQYF.

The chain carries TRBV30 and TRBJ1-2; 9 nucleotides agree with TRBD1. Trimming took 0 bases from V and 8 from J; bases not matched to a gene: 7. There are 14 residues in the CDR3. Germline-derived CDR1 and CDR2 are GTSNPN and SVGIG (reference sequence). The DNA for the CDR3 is TGTGCCTGGAGTGTACACCGACAGGGGGGCGGCTACACCTTC. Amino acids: CAWSVHRQGGGYTF.

CDR3 sequence: CASRARGGSWRSYEQYF. Written as DNA, the CDR3 is TGTGCCAGTAGGGCGCGGGGGGGCTCTTGGCGCAGCTACGAGCAGTACTTC. The V call is TRBV2, the J call TRBJ2-7, with 9 bases identical to TRBD2. V was clipped by 9 bases and J by 3 bases; unmatched bases: 18. The CDR3 is 17 amino acids. CDR1 and CDR2 (germline): SNHLY, FYNNEI.

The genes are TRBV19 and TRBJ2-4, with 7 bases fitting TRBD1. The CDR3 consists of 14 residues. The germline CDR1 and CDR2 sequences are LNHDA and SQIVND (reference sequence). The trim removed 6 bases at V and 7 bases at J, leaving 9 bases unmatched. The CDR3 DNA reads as TGTGCCAGTAGCCTGACAGGGAAGAATAACATTCAGTACTTC. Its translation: CASSLTGKNNIQYF.

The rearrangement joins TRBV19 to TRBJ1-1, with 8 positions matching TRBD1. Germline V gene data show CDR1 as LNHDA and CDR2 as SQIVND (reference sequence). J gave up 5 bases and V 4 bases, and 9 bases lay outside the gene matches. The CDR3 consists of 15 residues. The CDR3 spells CASSTGQGAWTEAFF. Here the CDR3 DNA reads TGTGCCAGTAGTACCGGACAGGGAGCCTGGACTGAAGCTTTCTTT.

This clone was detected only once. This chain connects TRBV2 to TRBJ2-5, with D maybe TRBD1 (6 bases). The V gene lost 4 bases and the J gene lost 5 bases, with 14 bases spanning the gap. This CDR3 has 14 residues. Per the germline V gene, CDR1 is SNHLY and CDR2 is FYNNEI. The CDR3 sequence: CASSARPGQETQYF. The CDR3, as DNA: TGTGCCAGCAGTGCTCGACCCGGACAGGAGACCCAGTACTTC.

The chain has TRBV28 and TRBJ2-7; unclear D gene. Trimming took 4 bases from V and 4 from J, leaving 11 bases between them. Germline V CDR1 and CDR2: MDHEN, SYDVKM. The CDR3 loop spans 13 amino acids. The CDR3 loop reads CASSSAGRYEQYF. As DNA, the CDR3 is TGTGCCAGCAGTTCCGCCGGTCGGTACGAGCAGTACTTC.

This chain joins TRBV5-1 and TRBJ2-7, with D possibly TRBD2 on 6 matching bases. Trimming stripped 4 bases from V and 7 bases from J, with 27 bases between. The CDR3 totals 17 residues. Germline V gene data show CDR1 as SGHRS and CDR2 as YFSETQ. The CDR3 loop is CASSRATVGTQLGEQYF. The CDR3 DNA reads TGCGCCAGCAGCCGAGCGACGGTCGGGACTCAGTTGGGGGAGCAGTACTTC.

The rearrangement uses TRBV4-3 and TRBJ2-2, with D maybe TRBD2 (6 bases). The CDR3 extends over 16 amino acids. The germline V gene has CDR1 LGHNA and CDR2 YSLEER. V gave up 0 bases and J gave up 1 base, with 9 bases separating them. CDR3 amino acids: CASSQDWRGNTGELFF. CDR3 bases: TGCGCCAGCAGCCAAGATTGGAGGGGGAACACCGGGGAGCTGTTTTTT.

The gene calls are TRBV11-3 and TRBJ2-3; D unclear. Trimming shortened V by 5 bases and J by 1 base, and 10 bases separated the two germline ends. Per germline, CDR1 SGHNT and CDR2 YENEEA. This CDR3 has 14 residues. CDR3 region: CASSLTPGTDTQYF. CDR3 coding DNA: TGTGCCAGCAGCCTTACGCCGGGCACAGATACGCAGTATTTT.

For the CDR3, the DNA is TGTGCCAGCAGCCAAGGTTCTAGTCACGGAGAGACCCAGTACTTC. Residues: CASSQGSSHGETQYF. The chain has TRBV4-2 and TRBJ2-5; D not resolved. Germline V gene lookup returns CDR1 LGHNA and CDR2 YNFKEQ. The ends were cut back, 1 base at V and 4 bases at J, with 13 bases in the middle. This CDR3 spans 15 amino acids.

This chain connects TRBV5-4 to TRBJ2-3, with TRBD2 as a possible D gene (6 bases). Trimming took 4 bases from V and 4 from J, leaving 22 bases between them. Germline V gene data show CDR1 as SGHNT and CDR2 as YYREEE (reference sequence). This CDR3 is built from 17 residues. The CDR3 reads CASSREASAIRADTQYF. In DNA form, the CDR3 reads TGTGCCAGCAGCAGAGAGGCTAGCGCGATTCGAGCAGATACGCAGTATTTT. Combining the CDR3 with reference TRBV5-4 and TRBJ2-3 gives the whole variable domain ETGVTQSPTHLIKTRGQQVTLRCSSQSGHNTVSWYQQALGQGPQFIFQYYREEENGRGNFPPRFSGLQFPNYSSELNVNALELDDSALYLCASSREASAIRADTQYFGPGTRLTVL.

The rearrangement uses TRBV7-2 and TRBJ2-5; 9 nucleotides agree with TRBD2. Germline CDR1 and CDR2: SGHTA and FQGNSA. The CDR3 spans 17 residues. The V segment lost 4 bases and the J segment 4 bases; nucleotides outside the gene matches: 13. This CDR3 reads CASSSPFGGRGGETQYF. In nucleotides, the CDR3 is TGTGCCAGCAGCTCCCCCTTCGGCGGGAGGGGGGGAGAGACCCAGTACTTC.

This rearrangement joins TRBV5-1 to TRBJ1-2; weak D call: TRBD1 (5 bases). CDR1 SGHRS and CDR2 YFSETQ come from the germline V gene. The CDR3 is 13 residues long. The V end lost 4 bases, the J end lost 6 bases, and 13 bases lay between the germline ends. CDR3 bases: TGCGCCAGCAGCCCCGAAGGGGAGGATGGCTACACCTTC. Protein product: CASSPEGEDGYTF.

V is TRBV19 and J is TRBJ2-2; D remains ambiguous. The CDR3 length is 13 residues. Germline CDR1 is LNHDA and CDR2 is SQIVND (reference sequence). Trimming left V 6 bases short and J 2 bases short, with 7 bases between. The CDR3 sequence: CASRGRNTGELFF. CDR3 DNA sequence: TGTGCCAGTAGAGGCAGAAACACCGGGGAGCTGTTTTTT.

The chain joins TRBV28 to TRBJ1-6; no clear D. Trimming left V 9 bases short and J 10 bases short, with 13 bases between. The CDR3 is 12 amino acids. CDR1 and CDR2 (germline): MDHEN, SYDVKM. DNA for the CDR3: TGTGCCAGTACCATCCCCAACTCACCCCTCCACTTT. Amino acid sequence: CASTIPNSPLHF. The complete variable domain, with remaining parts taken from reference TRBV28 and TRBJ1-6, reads DVKVTQSSRYLVKRTGEKVFLECVQDMDHENMFWYRQDPGLGLRLIYFSYDVKMKEKGDIPEGYSVSREKKERFSLILESASTNQTSMYLCASTIPNSPLHFGNGTRLTVT.

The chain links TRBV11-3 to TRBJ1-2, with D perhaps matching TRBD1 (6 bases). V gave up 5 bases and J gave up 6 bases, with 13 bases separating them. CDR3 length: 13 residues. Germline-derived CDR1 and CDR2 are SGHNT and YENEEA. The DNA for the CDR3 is TGTGCCAGCAGCCAAGGGGGGCTGAATGGCTACACCTTC. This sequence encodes CASSQGGLNGYTF. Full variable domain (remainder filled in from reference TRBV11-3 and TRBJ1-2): EAGVVQSPRYKIIEKKQPVAFWCNPISGHNTLYWYLQNLGQGPELLIRYENEEAVDDSQLPKDRFSAERLKGVDSTLKIQPAELGDSAVYLCASSQGGLNGYTFGSGTRLTVV.

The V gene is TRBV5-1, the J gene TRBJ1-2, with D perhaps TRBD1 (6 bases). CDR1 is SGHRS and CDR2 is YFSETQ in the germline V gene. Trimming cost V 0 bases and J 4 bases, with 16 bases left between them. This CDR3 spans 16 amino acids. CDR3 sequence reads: CASSLGQGSGTYGYTF. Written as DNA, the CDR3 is TGCGCCAGCAGCTTGGGCCAGGGGTCGGGAACCTATGGCTACACCTTC.

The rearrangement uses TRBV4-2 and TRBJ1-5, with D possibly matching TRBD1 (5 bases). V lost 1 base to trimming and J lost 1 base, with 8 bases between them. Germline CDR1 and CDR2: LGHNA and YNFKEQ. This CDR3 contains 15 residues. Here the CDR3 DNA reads TGTGCCAGCAGCCAAGTCGGGGGGAGCAATCAGCCCCAGCATTTT. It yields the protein CASSQVGGSNQPQHF.

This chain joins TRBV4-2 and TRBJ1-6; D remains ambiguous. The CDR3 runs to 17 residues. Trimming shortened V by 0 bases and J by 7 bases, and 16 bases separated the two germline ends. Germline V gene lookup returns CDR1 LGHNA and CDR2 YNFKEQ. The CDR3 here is CASSQDPGQTTNSPLHF. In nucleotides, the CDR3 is TGTGCCAGCAGCCAAGATCCTGGGCAGACAACAAATTCACCCCTCCACTTT.

DNA for the CDR3: TGTGCCAGCAGCTTGCTTGGCGGGTTCAGCTCCTACAATGAGCAGTTCTTC. It translates to CASSLLGGFSSYNEQFF. The chain couples TRBV7-2 to TRBJ2-1, with a possible D match to TRBD2 (5 bases). The CDR3 runs 17 residues. Germline CDR1 is SGHTA and CDR2 is FQGNSA. V was pared by 3 bases and J by 0 bases, with 15 bases between. The entire variable domain, with the rest obtained from reference TRBV7-2 and TRBJ2-1, is as follows: GAGVSQSPSNKVTEKGKDVELRCDPISGHTALYWYRQSLGQGLEFLIYFQGNSAPDKSGLPSDRFSAERTGGSVSTLTIQRTQQEDSAVYLCASSLLGGFSSYNEQFFGPGTRLTVL.

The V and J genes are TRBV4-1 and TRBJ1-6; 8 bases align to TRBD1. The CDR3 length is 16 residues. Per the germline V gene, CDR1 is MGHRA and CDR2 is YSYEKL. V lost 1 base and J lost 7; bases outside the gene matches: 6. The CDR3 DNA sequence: TGCGCCAGCAGCCAAGTAGCACAGGGGGGGAATTCACCCCTCCACTTT. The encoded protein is CASSQVAQGGNSPLHF.

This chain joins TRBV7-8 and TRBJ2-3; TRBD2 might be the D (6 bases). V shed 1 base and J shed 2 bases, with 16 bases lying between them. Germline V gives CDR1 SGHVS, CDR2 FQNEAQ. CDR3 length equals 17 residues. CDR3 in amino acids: CASSLGLLASPTDTQYF. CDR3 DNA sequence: TGTGCCAGCAGCTTAGGATTACTAGCCTCTCCCACAGATACGCAGTATTTT.

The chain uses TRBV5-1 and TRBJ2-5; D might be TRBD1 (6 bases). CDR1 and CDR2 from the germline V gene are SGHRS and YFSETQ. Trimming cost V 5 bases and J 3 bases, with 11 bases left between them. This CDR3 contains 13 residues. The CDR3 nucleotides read TGCGCCAGCAGGTGGGCAGGGGAAGAGACCCAGTACTTC. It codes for CASRWAGEETQYF.

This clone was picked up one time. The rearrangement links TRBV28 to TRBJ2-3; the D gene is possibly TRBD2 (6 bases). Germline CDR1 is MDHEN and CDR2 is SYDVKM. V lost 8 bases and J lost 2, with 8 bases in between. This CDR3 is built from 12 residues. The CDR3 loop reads CASGGTTDTQYF. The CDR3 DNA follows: TGTGCCAGCGGAGGGACCACAGATACGCAGTATTTT.

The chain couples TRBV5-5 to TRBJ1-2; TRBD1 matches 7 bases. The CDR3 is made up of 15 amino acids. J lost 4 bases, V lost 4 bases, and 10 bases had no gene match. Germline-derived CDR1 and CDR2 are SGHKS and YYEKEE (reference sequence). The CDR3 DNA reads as TGTGCCAGCAGCCCCTTAGACAGGGCCCTCTATGGCTACACCTTC. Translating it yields CASSPLDRALYGYTF.

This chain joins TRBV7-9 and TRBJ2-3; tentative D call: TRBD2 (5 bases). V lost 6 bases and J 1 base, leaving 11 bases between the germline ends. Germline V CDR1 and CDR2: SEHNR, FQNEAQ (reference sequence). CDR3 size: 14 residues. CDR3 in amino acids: CASSPGLGTDTQYF. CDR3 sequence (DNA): TGTGCCAGCAGTCCCGGACTTGGCACAGATACGCAGTATTTT.

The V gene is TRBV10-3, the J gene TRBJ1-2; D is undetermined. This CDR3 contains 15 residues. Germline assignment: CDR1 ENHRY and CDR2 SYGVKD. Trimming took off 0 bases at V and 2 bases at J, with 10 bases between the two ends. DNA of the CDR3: TGTGCCATCAGTGAGTCAGCGGGAGTCAACTATGGCTACACCTTC. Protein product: CAISESAGVNYGYTF.

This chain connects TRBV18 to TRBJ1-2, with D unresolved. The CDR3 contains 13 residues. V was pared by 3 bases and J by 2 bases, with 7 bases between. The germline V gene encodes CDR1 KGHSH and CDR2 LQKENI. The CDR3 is CASSPGENYGYTF. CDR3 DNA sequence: TGTGCCAGCTCACCGGGAGAGAACTATGGCTACACCTTC.